Listed below are T cell receptor beta chains from one sample, sequenced in a study of neoadjuvant anti-PD-1 for oral cavity cancer. Assay: immunoSEQ multiplex PCR; the TCRdb copy retains only in-frame clones and omits some. Of approximately 13,000 clones detected, over 55% appear once; the ten largest clones hold 2.4%. The sequenced sample was PBMCs, obtained before nivolumab (anti-PD-1) treatment. All receptors come from a person aged 35-79 years with oral cavity squamous cell carcinoma. The CDR3 runs from the conserved cysteine through the conserved F or W. The D gene is left open where the match is weak. Rows give clone size only sometimes, using once, few, many, or a class for an expanded clone.

TRBV6-6	12	.	few	TRBJ2-1	CASSYSRNEQFF	TGTGCCAGCAGTTACTCCCGGAATGAGCAGTTCTTC
TRBV6-5	14	.	few	TRBJ1-1	CASSYSAGDTEAFF	TGTGCCAGCAGTTACTCGGCGGGGGACACTGAAGCTTTCTTT
TRBV9	14	TRBD2	once	TRBJ2-3	CASSASGKADTQYF	TGTGCCAGCAGCGCGAGCGGGAAGGCAGATACGCAGTATTTT
TRBV29-1	13	TRBD2	.	TRBJ2-3	CSVGLAGADTQYF	TGCAGCGTTGGTTTAGCGGGAGCAGATACGCAGTATTTT
TRBV5-4	15	TRBD1	.	TRBJ1-2	CASSNRDRGSYGYTF	TGTGCCAGCAGCAACCGGGACAGGGGAAGCTATGGCTACACCTTC
TRBV6-5	15	.	few	TRBJ2-3	CASREDRDYTDTQYF	TGTGCCAGCAGAGAGGACAGAGATTACACAGATACGCAGTATTTT
TRBV7-2	15	TRBD1	.	TRBJ2-7	CASSPRTGVSYEQYF	TGTGCCAGCAGCCCACGGACAGGGGTAAGCTACGAGCAGTACTTC
TRBV6-6	14	.	.	TRBJ2-1	CASSSSGTIPEQFF	TGTGCCAGCAGTTCGTCCGGGACAATCCCCGAGCAGTTCTTC
TRBV23-1	15	.	.	TRBJ2-2	CASSQRTQRTGELFF	TGCGCCAGCAGCCAAAGAACGCAGCGCACCGGGGAGCTGTTTTTT
TRBV10-2	19	TRBD1	few	TRBJ2-2	CASSESIGGRDRASGELFF	TGCGCCAGCAGTGAAAGTATTGGGGGCCGGGACAGGGCATCCGGGGAGCTGTTTTTT
TRBV18	15	TRBD1	few	TRBJ1-1	CASSPPQGGSTEAFF	TGTGCCAGCTCACCGCCACAGGGGGGGAGCACTGAAGCTTTCTTT
TRBV5-4	14	.	.	TRBJ2-5	CASSLAGLQETQYF	TGTGCCAGCAGCTTGGCGGGTCTCCAAGAGACCCAGTACTTC
TRBV6-5	15	TRBD2	.	TRBJ2-3	CASSGTSVSTDTQYF	TGTGCCAGCAGCGGGACTAGCGTGAGCACAGATACGCAGTATTTT
TRBV28	16	TRBD2	.	TRBJ2-3	CATLGGSAGGGDTQYF	TGTGCCACCCTCGGCGGTTCAGCGGGAGGGGGAGATACGCAGTATTTT
TRBV7-9	15	.	few	TRBJ1-6	CASSLDYRVDSPLHF	TGTGCCAGCAGCTTAGATTACAGGGTGGATTCACCCCTCCACTTT
TRBV30	15	.	.	TRBJ1-5	CAWSGTNEMGQPQHF	TGTGCCTGGAGTGGGACAAACGAGATGGGTCAGCCCCAGCATTTT
TRBV5-5	16	.	.	TRBJ2-7	CASSLVGYRKGKEQYF	TGTGCCAGCAGCTTGGTGGGATACAGGAAGGGAAAGGAGCAGTACTTC
TRBV7-9	15	TRBD1	few	TRBJ1-3	CASSRQGFSGNTIYF	TGTGCCAGCAGCCGACAGGGGTTCTCTGGAAACACCATATATTTT
TRBV5-5	15	.	.	TRBJ2-2	CASSSGTSQTGELFF	TGTGCCAGCAGTTCCGGGACATCCCAAACCGGGGAGCTGTTTTTT
TRBV5-4	17	TRBD1	once	TRBJ2-3	CASRGQGMVASTDTQYF	TGTGCCAGCAGGGGACAGGGGATGGTAGCTAGCACAGATACGCAGTATTTT
TRBV29-1	14	TRBD1	.	TRBJ1-1	CSVFGVNRGTEAFF	TGCAGCGTCTTCGGCGTCAACAGGGGCACTGAAGCTTTCTTT
TRBV7-2	13	.	.	TRBJ2-1	CASSLHRENEQFF	TGTGCCAGCAGCCTCCACAGGGAGAATGAGCAGTTCTTC
TRBV7-8	14	.	.	TRBJ2-7	CASSLEGPRVEQYF	TGTGCCAGCAGCTTAGAGGGTCCCCGGGTCGAGCAGTACTTC
TRBV15	13	TRBD2	.	TRBJ2-7	CATRKLAGDEQYF	TGTGCCACCCGGAAACTAGCGGGAGACGAGCAGTACTTC
TRBV6-1	15	.	few	TRBJ1-6	CASSERGGSNSPLHF	TGTGCCAGCAGTGAACGGGGGGGCTCTAATTCACCCCTCCACTTT
TRBV5-4	14	.	.	TRBJ1-2	CASSTPRAGSGYTF	TGTGCCAGCAGCACGCCGAGAGCGGGAAGTGGCTACACCTTC
TRBV7-6	14	.	.	TRBJ2-7	CASSPATGSYEQYF	TGTGCCAGCAGCCCGGCGACAGGAAGCTACGAGCAGTACTTC
TRBV19	15	TRBD2	.	TRBJ2-1	CASRPAGGVFTEQFF	TGTGCCAGTAGACCGGCGGGGGGCGTCTTTACTGAACAGTTCTTC
TRBV5-1	15	.	.	TRBJ1-2	CASSSQGRGDYGYTF	TGCGCCAGCAGTTCACAGGGACGTGGCGACTATGGCTACACCTTC
TRBV30	16	TRBD1	.	TRBJ1-5	CASAGTGNSGNQPQHF	TGTGCCTCCGCCGGGACAGGGAATAGTGGCAATCAGCCCCAGCATTTT
TRBV5-1	17	TRBD2	.	TRBJ2-1	CASSLVPSGISNNEQFF	TGCGCCAGCAGCTTGGTTCCTAGCGGGATCTCTAACAATGAGCAGTTCTTC
TRBV9	15	.	.	TRBJ2-1	CASSPQLSSYNEQFF	TGTGCCAGCAGCCCACAGCTCAGCTCCTACAATGAGCAGTTCTTC
TRBV11-2	16	.	.	TRBJ1-3	CASSLGQGISGNTIYF	TGTGCCAGCAGCTTAGGTCAGGGCATCTCTGGAAACACCATATATTTT
TRBV6-5	16	TRBD2	.	TRBJ2-7	CASSYSMAGRGYEQYF	TGTGCCAGCAGTTACTCGATGGCCGGGAGGGGGTACGAGCAGTACTTC
TRBV19	14	.	few	TRBJ1-6	CASSIGTVNSPLHF	TGTGCCAGTAGTATTGGTACAGTTAATTCACCCCTCCACTTT
TRBV28	14	.	.	TRBJ2-1	CASSLGGGGREQFF	TGTGCCAGCAGTTTAGGGGGGGGCGGAAGGGAGCAGTTCTTC
TRBV7-8	14	.	.	TRBJ2-3	CASSLGGPGDTQYF	TGTGCCAGCAGCTTAGGGGGGCCGGGAGATACGCAGTATTTT
TRBV6-5	16	.	.	TRBJ2-3	CASSYSKAAGTDTQYF	TGTGCCAGCAGTTACTCGAAAGCTGCTGGCACAGATACGCAGTATTTT
TRBV21-1	17	.	few	TRBJ1-2	CASSKEVEGLLNYGYTF	TGTGCCAGCAGCAAAGAGGTTGAAGGACTGCTTAACTATGGCTACACCTTC
TRBV6-5	14	.	.	TRBJ1-1	CASSYSNGVSEAFF	TGTGCCAGCAGTTACTCGAACGGGGTCTCTGAAGCTTTCTTT
TRBV28	11	.	.	TRBJ2-2	CASNRVGELFF	TGTGCCAGCAACAGGGTGGGGGAGCTGTTTTTT
TRBV15	16	TRBD2	.	TRBJ2-7	CATSRGLRAGVDEQYF	TGTGCCACCAGCAGAGGACTCCGGGCGGGGGTTGACGAGCAGTACTTC
TRBV6-5	15	TRBD1	.	TRBJ1-2	CASRAGQVLNAGYTF	TGTGCCAGCAGGGCGGGACAGGTTTTGAATGCGGGCTACACCTTC
TRBV7-6	16	TRBD2	few	TRBJ2-2	CASSLATSGRGGELFF	TGTGCCAGCAGCTTAGCTACTAGCGGGAGAGGCGGGGAGCTGTTTTTT
TRBV6-5	14	.	.	TRBJ1-6	CASRARAVSSPLHF	TGTGCCAGCAGGGCTAGGGCGGTGAGTTCACCCCTCCACTTT